One and the same sample provided the 26 T cell receptor beta chains below, sequenced in a study of cytomegalovirus exposure and HLA in healthy donors. The PCR made use of 60 Vbeta and 13 Jbeta primers. The data were produced by immunoSEQ multiplex PCR, yet TCRdb's version contains in-frame clones alone and is incomplete. The table includes 100,000 or so clones, over 65% detected once. The material sequenced was PBMCs. The origin of the receptors is a man between 40 and 49 years old in good health and CMV-seropositive.

This chain connects TRBV7-9 to TRBJ2-1; TRBD1 agrees at 7 bases. The CDR3 is 16 residues long. From germline, CDR1 is SEHNR and CDR2 FQNEAQ (reference sequence). With 5 bases clipped from V and 3 bases from J, the junction kept 10 bases outside the gene matches. The CDR3 DNA follows: TGTGCCAGCAGCCAGGCCCACCAGGGGGTCTACAATGAGCAGTTCTTC. It translates to CASSQAHQGVYNEQFF.

The rearrangement uses TRBV30 and TRBJ2-3, with 12 bases fitting TRBD2. Germline lookup yields CDR1 GTSNPN and CDR2 SVGIG (reference sequence). V lost 1 base to trimming and J lost 9 bases; unmatched junction nucleotides: 11. The CDR3 sequence is 16 residues long. This CDR3 is CAWSGGLAGPQGTQYF. In nucleotides, the CDR3 is TGTGCCTGGAGTGGCGGACTAGCGGGGCCCCAGGGGACGCAGTATTTT.

This chain joins TRBV30 and TRBJ1-6; 10 bases agree with TRBD1. The V segment lost 4 bases and the J segment 6 bases; nucleotides outside the gene matches: 15. Germline CDR1 GTSNPN, CDR2 SVGIG (reference sequence). This CDR3 comprises 18 residues. CDR3 coding DNA: TGTGCCTGGACCACCGGGACAGGGGCCTTAGTACGTAATTCACCCCTCCACTTT. Its protein is CAWTTGTGALVRNSPLHF.

V is TRBV4-3 and J is TRBJ2-2; 11 nucleotides agree with TRBD1. The CDR3 runs to 17 residues. In germline, CDR1 is LGHNA, CDR2 YSLEER. The V and J ends lost 3 bases and 7 bases, in that order; junction bases with no gene match: 10. CDR3: CASSHLRDRGSGGELFF. The CDR3 DNA sequence: TGCGCCAGCAGCCACCTTCGGGACAGGGGGTCGGGCGGGGAGCTGTTTTTT.

The gene calls are TRBV18 and TRBJ2-1, with 13 bases that match TRBD2. The germline V gene has CDR1 KGHSH and CDR2 LQKENI. Trimming at V came to 3 bases and at J to 4 bases, leaving 3 bases not matched to a gene. The CDR3 is 16 residues long. CDR3 DNA: TGTGCCAGCTCACCCTGGACTAGCGGGGGTTACAATGAGCAGTTCTTC. It is translated as CASSPWTSGGYNEQFF.

This rearrangement joins TRBV19 to TRBJ1-6; no clear D. V lost 5 bases and J 6 bases, leaving 17 bases between the germline ends. The germline gives CDR1 LNHDA, CDR2 SQIVND (reference sequence). This CDR3 is built from 16 residues. Written as DNA, the CDR3 is TGTGCCAGTAGTCCCCGAGGAGGGCGTTTTAATTCACCCCTCCACTTT. This translates into CASSPRGGRFNSPLHF.

The chain employs TRBV7-9 and TRBJ1-1, with TRBD1 identical over 11 bases. The CDR3 is made up of 16 amino acids. The trim removed 2 bases at V and 3 bases at J, leaving 5 bases unmatched. Germline V gene data show CDR1 as SEHNR and CDR2 as FQNEAQ (reference sequence). For the CDR3, the DNA is TGTGCCAGCAGCTTAAGCGGGGACAGGGGGGACACTGAAGCTTTCTTT. The encoded protein is CASSLSGDRGDTEAFF.

This clone has a handful of counts. The V call is TRBV19, the J call TRBJ1-1, with 9 bases matching TRBD1. J was trimmed by 5 bases and V by 3 bases; bases with no gene match: 7. Germline values: CDR1 LNHDA, CDR2 SQIVND (reference sequence). This CDR3 is built from 15 residues. This CDR3 reads CASSIPGTGRTEAFF. The CDR3 coding sequence is TGTGCCAGTAGTATCCCCGGGACAGGGCGGACTGAAGCTTTCTTT.

This chain joins TRBV14 and TRBJ2-3, with D tentatively TRBD1 (5 bases). The ends were cut back, 1 base at V and 2 bases at J, with 13 bases in the middle. Germline CDR1 is SGHDN and CDR2 is FVKESK. The CDR3 has 16 amino acids. The CDR3 DNA is TGTGCCAGCAGCCAAGGCAGGGTCAGGGTCACAGATACGCAGTATTTT. Its translation: CASSQGRVRVTDTQYF.

The gene calls are TRBV5-6 and TRBJ1-6; tentatively, D is TRBD1 (6 bases). This CDR3 spans 15 amino acids. CDR1 and CDR2 (germline): SGHDT, YYEEEE. The V gene lost 2 bases and the J gene lost 7 bases, with 13 bases spanning the gap. The CDR3: CASSLRQATNSPLHF. CDR3 coding DNA: TGTGCCAGCAGCTTACGACAGGCTACCAATTCACCCCTCCACTTT.

V gene TRBV5-1 combines with J gene TRBJ2-5; possibly TRBD1 for D (6 bases). The CDR3 is made up of 14 amino acids. CDR1 and CDR2 from the germline V gene are SGHRS and YFSETQ. V lost 0 bases, J lost 4 bases, and 10 bases lay in between. CDR3 nucleotides: TGCGCCAGCAGCTTGGACAGGGTGGGAGAGACCCAGTACTTC. This encodes CASSLDRVGETQYF.

A word on this clone: The germline gene is not matched at one end of the junction; a read error may be the cause. This chain joins TRBV6-6 and TRBJ2-6; the D gene is possibly TRBD2 (6 bases). Germline V CDR1 and CDR2: MNHNY, SVGAGI (reference sequence). The CDR3 runs 14 residues. CDR3 coding DNA: TGTGCCAGCAGTTTAGCGGTTGGGGCCAACGGCCTGACTTTC. Its protein product is CASSLAVGANGLTF.

A few counts support this clone. The chain joins TRBV7-8 to TRBJ2-7, with a possible D match to TRBD2 (5 bases). There are 13 residues in the CDR3. The V end lost 3 bases, the J end lost 3 bases, and 9 bases lay between the germline ends. Per germline, CDR1 SGHVS and CDR2 FQNEAQ. The chain's CDR3 is CASSLDSFYEQYF. CDR3 DNA sequence: TGTGCCAGCAGCTTGGACTCATTCTACGAGCAGTACTTC.

This chain joins TRBV14 and TRBJ2-2, with unresolved D. The CDR3 is 14 amino acids. Germline CDR1 reads SGHDN; CDR2 reads FVKESK. Trimming took off 2 bases at V and 2 bases at J, with 6 bases between the two ends. In DNA, the CDR3 is TGTGCCAGCAGCCAAATCCTAAACACCGGGGAGCTGTTTTTT. Protein sequence: CASSQILNTGELFF.

V is TRBV19 and J is TRBJ2-4; TRBD1 is a possible D gene (6 bases). CDR3 length: 15 amino acids. Per germline, CDR1 LNHDA and CDR2 SQIVND (reference sequence). Trimming cost V 5 bases and J 1 base, with 12 bases left between them. DNA for the CDR3: TGTGCCAGTAGTTCCACAGGGAGCGCCAAAAACATTCAGTACTTC. This gives the protein CASSSTGSAKNIQYF.

Here the CDR3 DNA reads TGTGCCAGCAGCTTAGTGGGGGGGACTAGCGATACAGATACGCAGTATTTT. It codes for CASSLVGGTSDTDTQYF. The rearrangement joins TRBV7-9 to TRBJ2-3; 10 bases agree with TRBD2. CDR3 length: 17 amino acids. In germline, CDR1 is SEHNR, CDR2 FQNEAQ (reference sequence). Trimming removed 1 base from V and 3 bases from J; junction bases left unmatched: 7.

There are a few counts of this clone. V and J are TRBV28 and TRBJ2-5, with 13 bases identical to TRBD2. Germline V CDR1 and CDR2: MDHEN, SYDVKM. The CDR3 has 18 amino acids. J was trimmed by 4 bases and V by 7 bases; bases with no gene match: 15. CDR3 region: CASTYRTSGGWGGETQYF. As DNA, the CDR3 is TGTGCCAGCACCTACAGGACTAGCGGGGGATGGGGCGGAGAGACCCAGTACTTC.

The chain links TRBV30 to TRBJ2-1; 8 bases fit TRBD2. Germline V lookup: CDR1 GTSNPN, CDR2 SVGIG (reference sequence). This CDR3 contains 15 residues. V was pared by 2 bases and J by 5 bases, with 8 bases of the junction left unmatched. The CDR3 spells CAWSHETGGHNEQFF. As DNA, the CDR3 is TGTGCCTGGAGTCACGAAACGGGAGGGCACAATGAGCAGTTCTTC.

This clone was seen more than once but under ten times. The rearrangement uses TRBV7-3 and TRBJ2-1; the D gene is possibly TRBD2 (5 bases). Trimming took 1 base from V and 8 from J, leaving 9 bases between them. The CDR3 length is 13 residues. Germline V gene lookup returns CDR1 SGHTA and CDR2 FQGTGA. The CDR3, as DNA: TGTGCCAGCAGCTTAAATCGGGGAGATGAGCAGTTCTTC. It translates to CASSLNRGDEQFF.

In its sample, this clone was seen a few times. The chain employs TRBV9 and TRBJ2-5; 7 nucleotides line up with TRBD2. Germline-derived CDR1 and CDR2 are SGDLS and YYNGEE. V trimming: 0 bases; J trimming: 7 bases; junction bases outside the gene matches: 3. The CDR3 totals 13 residues. For the CDR3, the DNA is TGTGCCAGCAGCGTAGATTGGGGGGGGACCCAGTACTTC. Its protein product is CASSVDWGGTQYF.

As to this clone: The junction departs from the called germline gene at one end, perhaps through a read error. The J gene is TRBJ2-3, the V gene TRBV20-1, with D hard to call. Germline lookup yields CDR1 DFQATT and CDR2 SNEGSKA (reference sequence). The CDR3 loop spans 11 amino acids. The CDR3 here is CSARSIDTQYF. CDR3 bases: TGCAGTGCTAGAAGCATAGATACGCAGTATTTT.

The V and J genes are TRBV10-3 and TRBJ1-2; TRBD1 agrees at 7 bases. Germline CDR1 is ENHRY and CDR2 is SYGVKD. The CDR3 extends over 12 amino acids. Trimming removed 10 bases from V and 5 bases from J; junction bases left unmatched: 7. In DNA form, the CDR3 reads TGTGCCACGACAGCCAGGGGGTATGGCTACACCTTC. Protein sequence: CATTARGYGYTF.

The CDR3 loop reads CASSPQGKGSELFF. As DNA, the CDR3 is TGTGCCAGCAGCCCCCAGGGAAAGGGTTCGGAGCTGTTTTTT. The chain is built from TRBV11-2 and TRBJ2-2, with a weak D call TRBD1 (5 bases). This CDR3 is built from 14 residues. Germline V gives CDR1 SGHAT, CDR2 FQNNGV. Trimming removed 5 bases from V and 10 bases from J, with 17 bases in between.

This clone was found a few times. V and J are TRBV30 and TRBJ2-1, with D hard to call. V lost 3 bases and J lost 1, with 10 bases in between. The CDR3 is 14 residues long. Germline loops: CDR1 GTSNPN, CDR2 SVGIG (reference sequence). The CDR3, as DNA: TGTGCCTGGAGGGCCCTTCCTTCCTACAATGAGCAGTTCTTC. Encoded protein: CAWRALPSYNEQFF.

This chain links TRBV5-6 with TRBJ2-5; D is perhaps TRBD1 (6 bases). CDR1 and CDR2 (germline): SGHDT, YYEEEE. This CDR3 region has 13 residues. Trimming pared 3 bases from V and 5 bases from J, leaving 11 bases between. The CDR3 here is CASSYARGETQYF. For the CDR3, the DNA is TGTGCCAGCAGCTATGCTAGGGGGGAGACCCAGTACTTC.

The chain has TRBV28 and TRBJ2-4; 7 bases match TRBD1. The germline V gene has CDR1 MDHEN and CDR2 SYDVKM. The CDR3 has 15 residues. V was clipped by 6 bases and J by 1 base; unmatched bases: 6. The CDR3 here is CASSPIQGAKNIQYF. The CDR3 DNA reads as TGTGCCAGCAGCCCAATACAGGGGGCCAAAAACATTCAGTACTTC.